This T cell receptor (beta chain) was captured in a study of blood T cell repertoires in COVID-19. Study context: Sites across the United States, Italy and Spain contributed samples from acute and convalescent COVID-19. Sources were T cells, B-cell-depleted T cells, or PBMCs; the material itself was cDNA or gDNA.

Original analysis: Amplification of reference gene primers was used by the study to estimate nucleated cell counts. Sequencing used immunoSEQ multiplex PCR; TCRdb keeps in-frame clones, though not all of them. The V and J calls and clone size were taken over from that table, and D and trimming were inferred from the DNA. The top ten clones hold around 3.4% of a sample with roughly 230,000 clones, roughly four fifths of them seen once. CDR1 and CDR2 (germline): LNHDA, SQIVND (reference sequence). Trimming stripped 3 bases from V and 6 bases from J, with 20 bases between. The CDR3 is 16 residues long. Enrollees, roughly 18 to 90 years old, lived in some 24 US areas.

Sequencing was performed on PBMCs or T cells enriched from blood (not recorded which). The chain links TRBV19 to TRBJ1-1; maybe TRBD1 (6 bases). The TCR sequence derives from an older woman who had recovered from COVID-19. This CDR3 is CASSIYQGGKSPEAFF. In DNA form, the CDR3 reads TGTGCCAGTAGTATTTATCAAGGGGGAAAGTCTCCTGAAGCTTTCTTT.